These 11 T cell receptor beta chains share one sample of origin, sequenced in a study of Ad26.COV2.S vaccination and SARS-CoV-2 variants. Treatment: some 20 received Ad26.COV2.S at low or high dose, single or two shots; several received placebo; per-sample allocation not given. All samples were drawn on day 63, counting from the first vaccine or placebo injection. Sequencing was performed with immunoSEQ multiplex PCR; in TCRdb, only in-frame clones are kept and a portion is missing. The sample consists of around 400,000 clones, around nine tenths of them appearing once. Source: peripheral blood, taken in a trial of Ad26.COV2.S vaccine versus placebo. These receptors were collected from a person between 18 and 65 years old who received the Ad26.COV2.S COVID-19 vaccine or a placebo.

This chain connects TRBV30 to TRBJ2-1; 10 positions match TRBD2. The CDR3 contains 14 residues. Germline CDR1 is GTSNPN and CDR2 is SVGIG (reference sequence). Unmatched junction bases numbered 5, after V lost 4 bases and J lost 5 bases. The CDR3 sequence is CAWIRTSGDNEQFF. For the CDR3, the DNA is TGTGCCTGGATACGGACTAGCGGTGACAATGAGCAGTTCTTC.

The chain has TRBV4-1 and TRBJ2-7, with D perhaps TRBD2 (6 bases). This CDR3 comprises 16 residues. Germline lookup yields CDR1 MGHRA and CDR2 YSYEKL. Trimming cost V 3 bases and J 0 bases, with 15 bases left between them. The CDR3 spells CASSHLAAPGSYEQYF. CDR3 nucleotide sequence: TGCGCCAGCAGCCACTTAGCGGCCCCCGGCTCCTACGAGCAGTACTTC.

V is TRBV7-9 and J is TRBJ1-1; the D gene is possibly TRBD1 (5 bases). The CDR3 runs 15 residues. CDR1 and CDR2 (germline): SEHNR, FQNEAQ (reference sequence). The germline V and J ends were trimmed by 4 bases and 4 bases, with 16 bases remaining between them. This CDR3 is CASSSLDRGSTEAFF. The CDR3 DNA is TGTGCCAGCAGCTCCCTAGATCGGGGCAGCACTGAAGCTTTCTTT. Together with reference TRBV7-9 and TRBJ1-1, the CDR3 gives the full variable domain: DTGVSQNPRHKITKRGQNVTFRCDPISEHNRLYWYRQTLGQGPEFLTYFQNEAQLEKSRLLSDRFSAERPKGSFSTLEIQRTEQGDSAMYLCASSSLDRGSTEAFFGQGTRLTVV.

The rearrangement joins TRBV30 to TRBJ1-6; D gene ambiguous. Deletions cut 2 bases from V and 0 bases from J, with 14 bases between. The CDR3 length is 17 residues. Germline CDR1 and CDR2: GTSNPN and SVGIG (reference sequence). The CDR3: CAWSPNTRSSYNSPLHF. DNA for the CDR3: TGTGCCTGGAGTCCTAACACCCGGAGCTCCTATAATTCACCCCTCCACTTT. Full variable domain (rest looked up from reference TRBV30 and TRBJ1-6): SQTIHQWPATLVQPVGSPLSLECTVEGTSNPNLYWYRQAAGRGLQLLFYSVGIGQISSEVPQNLSASRPQDRQFILSSKKLLLSDSGFYLCAWSPNTRSSYNSPLHFGNGTRLTVT.

This clone has only a few counts. The J gene is TRBJ1-4, the V gene TRBV27; TRBD1 agrees at 7 bases. The CDR3 runs to 15 residues. V lost 8 bases to trimming and J lost 0 bases; unmatched junction nucleotides: 6. Germline CDR1 and CDR2: MNHEY and SMNVEV (reference sequence). As DNA, the CDR3 is TGTGCCAGCTCTCCTGGGACAGCAACTAATGAAAAACTGTTTTTT. Encoded protein: CASSPGTATNEKLFF.

The chain combines TRBV11-2 with TRBJ1-1; TRBD1 matches at 7 bases. There are 13 residues in the CDR3. J was trimmed by 6 bases and V by 3 bases; bases with no gene match: 4. Germline V gives CDR1 SGHAT, CDR2 FQNNGV. CDR3 bases: TGTGCCAGCAGCTTTACAGGGGACCCTGAAGCTTTCTTT. Translating it yields CASSFTGDPEAFF.

This chain links TRBV28 with TRBJ2-3, with D tentatively TRBD1 (5 bases). V was shortened by 7 bases and J by 4 bases, with 6 bases between the two germline ends. This CDR3 has 11 amino acids. Looked up from germline, CDR1 is MDHEN and CDR2 is SYDVKM. Written as DNA, the CDR3 is TGTGCCAGCACCAGGGCAGATACGCAGTATTTT. Its protein product is CASTRADTQYF.

The rearrangement links TRBV6-5 to TRBJ2-3; 10 bases align to TRBD2. V was clipped by 10 bases and J by 2 bases; unmatched bases: 9. The V gene's germline CDR1 is MNHEY and CDR2 SVGAGI. This CDR3 has 15 residues. In DNA form, the CDR3 reads TGTGCCACCAACTCCCTAGCGGGGGACACAGATACGCAGTATTTT. Translated: CATNSLAGDTDTQYF.

This clone was observed once. This CDR3 reads CASSYSVADDNEQFF. The CDR3 DNA reads TGTGCCAGCAGTTACTCAGTAGCGGATGACAATGAGCAGTTCTTC. V gene TRBV6-2 or TRBV6-3 combines with J gene TRBJ2-1; D is possibly TRBD2 (6 bases). The CDR3 is 15 residues long. Germline loops: CDR1 MNHEY, CDR2 SVGEGT. V lost 0 bases and J 5 bases, leaving 11 bases between the germline ends.

The rearrangement joins TRBV15 to TRBJ2-6; perhaps TRBD2 as D (6 bases). The CDR3 loop spans 18 amino acids. From germline, CDR1 is LNHNV and CDR2 YYDKDF (reference sequence). V lost 0 bases and J lost 0, with 12 bases in between. CDR3 sequence: CATSREGGVLSGANVLTF. Written as DNA, the CDR3 is TGTGCCACCAGCAGAGAAGGAGGGGTCCTCTCTGGGGCCAACGTCCTGACTTTC. Complete variable domain (other parts from reference TRBV15 and TRBJ2-6): DAMVIQNPRYQVTQFGKPVTLSCSQTLNHNVMYWYQQKSSQAPKLLFHYYDKDFNNEADTPDNFQSRRPNTSFCFLDIRSPGLGDTAMYLCATSREGGVLSGANVLTFGAGSRLTVL.

In DNA form, the CDR3 reads TGTGCCAGCAGTGAATTTCTGACTATCCGTCTCTCCTACAATGAGCAGTTCTTC. This translates into CASSEFLTIRLSYNEQFF. The V gene is TRBV6-1, the J gene TRBJ2-1; the D gene is possibly TRBD2 (5 bases). Trimming cost V 2 bases and J 0 bases, with 17 bases left between them. The CDR3 runs to 18 residues. Germline CDR1 is MNHNS and CDR2 is SASEGT.